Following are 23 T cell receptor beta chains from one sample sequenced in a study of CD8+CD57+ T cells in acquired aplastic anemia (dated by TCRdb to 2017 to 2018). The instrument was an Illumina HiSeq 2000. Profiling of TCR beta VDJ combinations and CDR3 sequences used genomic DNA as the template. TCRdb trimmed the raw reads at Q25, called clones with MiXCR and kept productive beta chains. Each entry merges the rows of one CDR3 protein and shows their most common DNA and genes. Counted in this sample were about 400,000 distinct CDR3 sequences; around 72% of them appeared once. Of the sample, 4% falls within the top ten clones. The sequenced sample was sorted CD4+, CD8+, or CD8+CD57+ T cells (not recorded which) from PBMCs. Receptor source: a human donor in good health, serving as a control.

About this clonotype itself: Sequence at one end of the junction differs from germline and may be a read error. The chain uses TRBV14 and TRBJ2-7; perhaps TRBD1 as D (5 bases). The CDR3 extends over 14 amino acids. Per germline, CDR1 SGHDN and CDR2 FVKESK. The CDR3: CASSKQVLPHEEYF. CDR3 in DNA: TGTGCCAGCAGTAAACAGGTACTTCCTCACGAGGAGTACTTC.

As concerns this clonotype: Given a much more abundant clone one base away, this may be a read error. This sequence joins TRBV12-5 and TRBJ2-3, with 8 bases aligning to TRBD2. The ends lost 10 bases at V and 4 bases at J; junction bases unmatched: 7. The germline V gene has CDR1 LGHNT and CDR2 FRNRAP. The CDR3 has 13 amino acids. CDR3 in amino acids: CAKSGGSADTQYF. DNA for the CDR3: TGTGCTAAAAGCGGGGGTAGCGCAGATACGCAGTATTTT.

CDR3 in amino acids: CASSTLGQGPDTQYF. For the CDR3, the DNA is TGTGCCAGCAGTACCCTGGGACAGGGTCCAGATACGCAGTATTTT. The chain has TRBV2 and TRBJ2-3, with 9 bases identical to TRBD1. This CDR3 region has 15 residues. The V and J ends lost 5 bases and 4 bases, in that order; junction bases with no gene match: 7. Germline loops: CDR1 SNHLY, CDR2 FYNNEI.

CDR3 sequence: CASSIASDPGTEAFF. CDR3 nucleotides: TGTGCCAGCAGCATCGCGTCCGACCCAGGGACTGAAGCTTTCTTT. The chain is built from TRBV21-1 and TRBJ1-1; TRBD1 was called by the table and not checked on the DNA. TRBV21-1 is given as a pseudogene. The CDR3 covers 15 residues.

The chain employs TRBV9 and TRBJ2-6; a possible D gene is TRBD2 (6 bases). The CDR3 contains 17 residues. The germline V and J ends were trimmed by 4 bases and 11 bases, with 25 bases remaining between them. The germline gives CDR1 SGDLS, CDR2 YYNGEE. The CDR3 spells CASSLATSTSEQYVLTF. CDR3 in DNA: TGTGCCAGCAGCTTAGCGACTAGTACCTCCGAGCAGTACGTCCTGACTTTC.

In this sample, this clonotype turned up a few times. The CDR3 coding sequence is TGTGCCAGCTCAAAGCAGGGGGCTATGGACTATGGCTACACCTTC. Its protein product is CASSKQGAMDYGYTF. The rearrangement joins TRBV18 to TRBJ1-2, with TRBD1 matching 8 bases. The CDR3 loop spans 15 amino acids. The V segment lost 5 bases and the J segment 3 bases; nucleotides outside the gene matches: 8. Germline V gene lookup returns CDR1 KGHSH and CDR2 LQKENI.

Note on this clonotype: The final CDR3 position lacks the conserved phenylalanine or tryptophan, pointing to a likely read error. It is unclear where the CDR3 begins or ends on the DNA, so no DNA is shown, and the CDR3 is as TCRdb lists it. CDR3 sequence: CASSDLFWGEHCYTL. The chain joins TRBV10-3 to TRBJ1-2; the DNA was not used to check the table's D call, TRBD1. Germline V CDR1 and CDR2: ENHRY, SYGVKD. From its first to its last residue, the CDR3 has 15 amino acids.

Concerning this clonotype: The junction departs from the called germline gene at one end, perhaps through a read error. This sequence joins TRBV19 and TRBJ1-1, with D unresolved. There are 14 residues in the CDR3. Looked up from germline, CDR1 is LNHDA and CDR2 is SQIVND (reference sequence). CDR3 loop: CASIIGAANTEAFF. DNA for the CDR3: TGTGCCAGTATTATAGGAGCGGCGAACACTGAAGCTTTCTTT.

The chain's CDR3 is CASSSTDRGEAFF. The CDR3, as DNA: TGTGCCAGCAGCTCTACGGATAGGGGAGAAGCTTTCTTT. The rearrangement uses TRBV11-3 and TRBJ1-1; maybe TRBD1 (5 bases). V was pared by 4 bases and J by 8 bases, with 14 bases between. CDR1 is SGHNT, CDR2 YENEEA, per germline. This CDR3 has 13 residues.

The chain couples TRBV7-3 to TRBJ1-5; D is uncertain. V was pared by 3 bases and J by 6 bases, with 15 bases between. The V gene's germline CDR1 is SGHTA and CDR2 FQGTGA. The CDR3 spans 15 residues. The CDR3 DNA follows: TGTGCCAGCAGCTTTCCGGGTCCTGGCGGTCAGCCCCAGCATTTT. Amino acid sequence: CASSFPGPGGQPQHF.

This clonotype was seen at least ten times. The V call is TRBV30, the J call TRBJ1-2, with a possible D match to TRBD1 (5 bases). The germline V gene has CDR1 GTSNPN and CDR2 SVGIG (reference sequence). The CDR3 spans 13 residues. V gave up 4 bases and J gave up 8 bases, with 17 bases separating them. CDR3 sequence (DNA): TGTGCCTGGACCCCAGGGAGGGGTAGGGGCTACACCTTC. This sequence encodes CAWTPGRGRGYTF.

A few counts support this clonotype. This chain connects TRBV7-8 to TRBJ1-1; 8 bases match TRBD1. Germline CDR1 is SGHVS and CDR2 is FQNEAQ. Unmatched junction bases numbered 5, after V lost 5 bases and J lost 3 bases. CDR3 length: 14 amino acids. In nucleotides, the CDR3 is TGTGCCAGCAGCGAGGGACAGGAGTACACTGAAGCTTTCTTT. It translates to CASSEGQEYTEAFF.

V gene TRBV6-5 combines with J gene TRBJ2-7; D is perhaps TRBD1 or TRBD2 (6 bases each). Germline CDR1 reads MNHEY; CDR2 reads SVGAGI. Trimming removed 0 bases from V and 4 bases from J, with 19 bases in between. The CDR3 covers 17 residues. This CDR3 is CASSYSIGRGARYEQYF. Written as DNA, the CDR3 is TGTGCCAGCAGTTACTCGATAGGTAGGGGGGCCAGGTACGAGCAGTACTTC.

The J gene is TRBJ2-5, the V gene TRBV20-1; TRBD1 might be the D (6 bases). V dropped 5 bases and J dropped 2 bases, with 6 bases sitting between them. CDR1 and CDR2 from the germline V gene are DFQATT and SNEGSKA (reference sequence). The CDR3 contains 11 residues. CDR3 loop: CSAGQQETQYF. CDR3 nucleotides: TGCAGTGCTGGACAGCAAGAGACCCAGTACTTC.

The CDR3 protein is CASALGHRGGTQYF. CDR3 DNA sequence: TGTGCCAGCGCACTAGGGCACAGGGGGGGTACGCAGTATTTT. This chain joins TRBV6-5 and TRBJ2-3; D might be TRBD1 (8 bases). The germline V gene encodes CDR1 MNHEY and CDR2 SVGAGI. V was clipped by 8 bases and J by 8 bases, with 20 bases between them. The CDR3 spans 14 residues.

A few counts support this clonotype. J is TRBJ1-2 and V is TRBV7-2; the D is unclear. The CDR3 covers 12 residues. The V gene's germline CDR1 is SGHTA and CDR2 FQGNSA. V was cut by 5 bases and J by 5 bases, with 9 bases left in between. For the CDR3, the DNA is TGTGCCAGCAGCACTACAGAATATGGCTACACCTTC. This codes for CASSTTEYGYTF.

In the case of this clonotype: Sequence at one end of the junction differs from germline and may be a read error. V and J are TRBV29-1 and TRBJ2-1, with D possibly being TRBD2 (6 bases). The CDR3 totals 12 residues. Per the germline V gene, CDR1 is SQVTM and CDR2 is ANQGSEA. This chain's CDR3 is CSVKAYGGDVVF. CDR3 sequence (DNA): TGCAGCGTTAAAGCGTATGGAGGGGACGTTGTCTTC.

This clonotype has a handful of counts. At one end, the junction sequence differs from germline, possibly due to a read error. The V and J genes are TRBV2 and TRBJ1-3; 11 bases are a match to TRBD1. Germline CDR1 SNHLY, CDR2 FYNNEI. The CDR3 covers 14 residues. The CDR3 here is CASRWTGGGNTIYF. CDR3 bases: TGTGCTAGCAGGTGGACAGGGGGCGGAAACACCATATATTTT.

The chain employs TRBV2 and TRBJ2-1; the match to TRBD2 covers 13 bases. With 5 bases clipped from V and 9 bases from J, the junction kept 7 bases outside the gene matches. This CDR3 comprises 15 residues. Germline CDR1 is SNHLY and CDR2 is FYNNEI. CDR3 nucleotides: TGTGCCAGCAGTAGGACTAGCGGGGGCCCAGGTGAGCAGTTCTTC. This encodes CASSRTSGGPGEQFF.

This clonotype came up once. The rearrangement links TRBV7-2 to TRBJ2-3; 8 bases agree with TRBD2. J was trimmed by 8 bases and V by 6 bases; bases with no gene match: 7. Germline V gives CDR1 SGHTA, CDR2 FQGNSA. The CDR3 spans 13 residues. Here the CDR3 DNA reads TGTGCCAGCAGATCGGGGGGGCCGGCTACGCAGTATTTT. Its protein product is CASRSGGPATQYF.

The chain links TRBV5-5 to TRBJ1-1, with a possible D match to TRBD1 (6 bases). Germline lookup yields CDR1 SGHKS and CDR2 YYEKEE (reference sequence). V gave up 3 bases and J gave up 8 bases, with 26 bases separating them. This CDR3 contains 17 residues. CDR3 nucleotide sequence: TGTGCCAGCAGCTCAGGTGTGACCGGGGGCGTTGGGTCCGAAGCTTTCTTT. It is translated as CASSSGVTGGVGSEAFF.

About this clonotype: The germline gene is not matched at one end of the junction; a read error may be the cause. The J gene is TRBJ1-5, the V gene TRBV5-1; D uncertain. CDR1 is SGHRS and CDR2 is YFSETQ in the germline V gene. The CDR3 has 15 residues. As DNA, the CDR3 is TGCGCCAGCAGAATGGAAAGAGATAGCTATCAGCCCCAGCATTTT. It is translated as CASRMERDSYQPQHF.

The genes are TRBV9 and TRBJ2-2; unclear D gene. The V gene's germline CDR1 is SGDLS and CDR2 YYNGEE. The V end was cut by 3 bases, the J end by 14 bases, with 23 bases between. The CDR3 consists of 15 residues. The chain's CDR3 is CASSDNRCDSSTLFF. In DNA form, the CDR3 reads TGTGCCAGCAGCGACAACAGATGCGACTCCTCCACTCTGTTTTTT.